This T cell receptor beta chain appears in the sequencing data of a study of blood T cell repertoires in COVID-19. Study information: Researchers got acute and convalescent COVID-19 samples from the United States, Italy and Spain. T cells, B-cell-depleted T cells, or PBMCs supplied cDNA or gDNA.

In the authors' methods: Amplification of reference gene primers was used by the study to estimate nucleated cell counts. Using immunoSEQ multiplex PCR, the repertoire was profiled, and TCRdb retains in-frame clones only, with some absent. That table is the source of V, J and clone size, and D and trimming were worked out from the DNA. The sample yields about 200,000 clones, around 80% seen once. Looked up from germline, CDR1 is SQVTM and CDR2 is ANQGSEA. V lost 0 bases, J lost 6 bases, and 8 bases lay in between. The CDR3 is 12 amino acids. This chain connects TRBV29-1 to TRBJ1-1; D ambiguous. The sequence derives from an older woman with acute or convalescent COVID-19. What was sequenced was peripheral blood. DNA of the CDR3: TGCAGCGTTGAAGATCCCCAGGCTGAAGCTTTCTTT. Translated: CSVEDPQAEAFF.